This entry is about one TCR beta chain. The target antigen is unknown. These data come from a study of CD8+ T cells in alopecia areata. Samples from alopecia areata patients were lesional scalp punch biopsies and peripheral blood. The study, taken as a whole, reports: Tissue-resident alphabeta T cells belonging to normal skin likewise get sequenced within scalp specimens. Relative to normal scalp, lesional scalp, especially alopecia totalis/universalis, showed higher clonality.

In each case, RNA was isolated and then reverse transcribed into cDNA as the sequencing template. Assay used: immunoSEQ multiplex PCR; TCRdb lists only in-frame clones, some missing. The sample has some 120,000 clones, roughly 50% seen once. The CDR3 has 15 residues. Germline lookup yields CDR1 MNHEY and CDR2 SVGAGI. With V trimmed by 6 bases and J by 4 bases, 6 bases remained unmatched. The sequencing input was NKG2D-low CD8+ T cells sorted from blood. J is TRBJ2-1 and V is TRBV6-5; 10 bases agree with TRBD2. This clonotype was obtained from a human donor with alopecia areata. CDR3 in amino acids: CASSSGTSEYNEQFF. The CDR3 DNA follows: TGTGCCAGCAGCTCAGGGACTAGCGAATACAATGAGCAGTTCTTC.